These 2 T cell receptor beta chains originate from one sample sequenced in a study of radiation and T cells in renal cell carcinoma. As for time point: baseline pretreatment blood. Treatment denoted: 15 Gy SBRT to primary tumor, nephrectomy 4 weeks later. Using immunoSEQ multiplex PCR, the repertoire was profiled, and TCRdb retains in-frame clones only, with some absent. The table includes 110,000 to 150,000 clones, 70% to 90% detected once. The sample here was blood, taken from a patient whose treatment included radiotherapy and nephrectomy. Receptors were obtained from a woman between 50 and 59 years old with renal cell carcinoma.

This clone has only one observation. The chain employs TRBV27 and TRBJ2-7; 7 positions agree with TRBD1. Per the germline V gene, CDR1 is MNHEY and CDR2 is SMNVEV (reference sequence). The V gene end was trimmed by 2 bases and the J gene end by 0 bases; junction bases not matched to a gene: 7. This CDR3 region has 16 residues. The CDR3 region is CASSLPNDRASYEQYF. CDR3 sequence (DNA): TGTGCCAGCAGTTTACCAAACGACAGGGCCTCCTACGAGCAGTACTTC.

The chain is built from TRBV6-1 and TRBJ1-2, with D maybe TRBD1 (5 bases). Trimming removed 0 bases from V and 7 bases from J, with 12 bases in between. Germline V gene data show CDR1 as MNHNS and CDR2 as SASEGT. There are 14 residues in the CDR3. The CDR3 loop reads CASSEALGTLGYTF. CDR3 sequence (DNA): TGTGCCAGCAGTGAAGCCCTCGGGACCCTTGGCTACACCTTC.